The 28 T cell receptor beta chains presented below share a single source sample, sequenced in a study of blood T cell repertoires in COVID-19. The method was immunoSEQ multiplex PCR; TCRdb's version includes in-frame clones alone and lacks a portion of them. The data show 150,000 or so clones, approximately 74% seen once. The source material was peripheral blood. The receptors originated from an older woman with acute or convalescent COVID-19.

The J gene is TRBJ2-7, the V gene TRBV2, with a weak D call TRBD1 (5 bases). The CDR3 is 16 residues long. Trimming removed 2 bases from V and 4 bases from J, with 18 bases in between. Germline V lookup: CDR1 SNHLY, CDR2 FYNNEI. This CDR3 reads CASSEPNSLGAYEQYF. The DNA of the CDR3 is TGTGCCAGCAGTGAACCGAACAGCCTTGGGGCATACGAGCAGTACTTC. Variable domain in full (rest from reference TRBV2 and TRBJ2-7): EPEVTQTPSHQVTQMGQEVILRCVPISNHLYFYWYRQILGQKVEFLVSFYNNEISEKSEIFDDQFSVERPDGSNFTLKIRSTKLEDSAMYFCASSEPNSLGAYEQYFGPGTRLTVT.

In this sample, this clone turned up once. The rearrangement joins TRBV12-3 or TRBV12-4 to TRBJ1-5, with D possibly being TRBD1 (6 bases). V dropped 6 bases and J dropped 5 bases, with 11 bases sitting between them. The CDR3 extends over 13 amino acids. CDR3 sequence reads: CASSRTDYQPQHF. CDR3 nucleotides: TGTGCCAGCAGCCGGACAGATTATCAGCCCCAGCATTTT.

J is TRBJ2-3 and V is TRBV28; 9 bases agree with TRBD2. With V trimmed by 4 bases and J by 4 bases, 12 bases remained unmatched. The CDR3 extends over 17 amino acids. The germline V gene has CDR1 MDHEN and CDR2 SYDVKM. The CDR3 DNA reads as TGTGCCAGCAGTTCCTTAATAGCGGGAGTAGGGCCAGATACGCAGTATTTT. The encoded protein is CASSSLIAGVGPDTQYF. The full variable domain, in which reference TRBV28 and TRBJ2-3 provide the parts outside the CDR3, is DVKVTQSSRYLVKRTGEKVFLECVQDMDHENMFWYRQDPGLGLRLIYFSYDVKMKEKGDIPEGYSVSREKKERFSLILESASTNQTSMYLCASSSLIAGVGPDTQYFGPGTRLTVL.

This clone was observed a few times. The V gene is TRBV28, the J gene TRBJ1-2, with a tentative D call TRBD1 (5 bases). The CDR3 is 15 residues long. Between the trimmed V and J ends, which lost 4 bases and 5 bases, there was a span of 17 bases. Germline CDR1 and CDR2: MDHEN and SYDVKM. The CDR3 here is CASSSPGGGSYGYTF. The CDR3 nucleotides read TGTGCCAGCAGTTCCCCCGGGGGGGGATCATATGGCTACACCTTC.

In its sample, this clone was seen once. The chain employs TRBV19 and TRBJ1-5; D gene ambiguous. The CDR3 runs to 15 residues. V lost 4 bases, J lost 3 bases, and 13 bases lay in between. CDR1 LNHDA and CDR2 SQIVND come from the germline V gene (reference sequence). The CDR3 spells CASSSRDRANQPQHF. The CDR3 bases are TGTGCCAGTAGTAGCCGGGATAGGGCCAATCAGCCCCAGCATTTT.

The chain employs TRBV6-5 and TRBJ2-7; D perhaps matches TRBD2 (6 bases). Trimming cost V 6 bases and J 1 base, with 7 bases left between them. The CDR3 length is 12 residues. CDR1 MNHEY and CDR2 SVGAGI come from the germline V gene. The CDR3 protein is CASRGRSYEQYF. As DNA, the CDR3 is TGTGCCAGCAGGGGGAGGTCCTACGAGCAGTACTTC.

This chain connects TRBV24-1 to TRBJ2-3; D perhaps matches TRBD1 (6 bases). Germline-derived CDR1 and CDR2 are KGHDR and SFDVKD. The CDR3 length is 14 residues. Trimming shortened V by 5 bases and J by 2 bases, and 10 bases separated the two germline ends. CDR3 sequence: CATSGKGDTDTQYF. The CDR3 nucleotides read TGTGCCACCAGTGGAAAGGGGGACACAGATACGCAGTATTTT.

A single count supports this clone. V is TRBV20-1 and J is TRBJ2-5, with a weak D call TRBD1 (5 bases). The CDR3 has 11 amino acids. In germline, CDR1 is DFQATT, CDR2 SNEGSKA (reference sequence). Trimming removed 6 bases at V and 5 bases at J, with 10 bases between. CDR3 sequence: CSADPGETQYF. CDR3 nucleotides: TGCAGTGCGGATCCAGGGGAGACCCAGTACTTC.

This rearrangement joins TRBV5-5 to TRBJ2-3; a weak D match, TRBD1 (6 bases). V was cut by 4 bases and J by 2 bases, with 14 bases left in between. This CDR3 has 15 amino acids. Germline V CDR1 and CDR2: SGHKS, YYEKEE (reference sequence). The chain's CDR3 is CASSRSWTATDTQYF. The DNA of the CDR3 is TGTGCCAGCAGCCGGTCTTGGACAGCCACAGATACGCAGTATTTT. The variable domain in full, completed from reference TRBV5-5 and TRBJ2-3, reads DAGVTQSPTHLIKTRGQQVTLRCSPISGHKSVSWYQQVLGQGPQFIFQYYEKEERGRGNFPDRFSARQFPNYSSELNVNALLLGDSALYLCASSRSWTATDTQYFGPGTRLTVL.

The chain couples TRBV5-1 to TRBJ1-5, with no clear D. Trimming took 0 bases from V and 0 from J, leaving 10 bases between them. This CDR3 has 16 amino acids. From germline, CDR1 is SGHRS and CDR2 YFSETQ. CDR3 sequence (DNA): TGCGCCAGCAGCTTGGGGGGAGACCTTAGCAATCAGCCCCAGCATTTT. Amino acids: CASSLGGDLSNQPQHF.

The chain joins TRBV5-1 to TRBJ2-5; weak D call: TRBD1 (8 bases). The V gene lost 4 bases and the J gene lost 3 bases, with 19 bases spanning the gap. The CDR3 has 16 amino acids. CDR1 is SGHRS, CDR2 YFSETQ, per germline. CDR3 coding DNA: TGCGCCAGCAGCCCGAGGACAGGGAGGGTAGAAGAGACCCAGTACTTC. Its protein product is CASSPRTGRVEETQYF.

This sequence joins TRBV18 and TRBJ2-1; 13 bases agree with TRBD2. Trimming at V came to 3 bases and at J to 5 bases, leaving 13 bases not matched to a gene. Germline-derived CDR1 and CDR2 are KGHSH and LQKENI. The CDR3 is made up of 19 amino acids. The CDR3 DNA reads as TGTGCCAGCTCACCGGGGACTAGCGGGAATTCCGAATATAACAATGAGCAGTTCTTC. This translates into CASSPGTSGNSEYNNEQFF.

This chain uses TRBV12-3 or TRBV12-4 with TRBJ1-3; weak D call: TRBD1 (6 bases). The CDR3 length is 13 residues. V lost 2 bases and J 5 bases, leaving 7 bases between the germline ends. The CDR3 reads CASSLRDRNTIYF. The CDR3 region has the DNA TGTGCCAGCAGTTTACGGGACAGAAACACCATATATTTT.

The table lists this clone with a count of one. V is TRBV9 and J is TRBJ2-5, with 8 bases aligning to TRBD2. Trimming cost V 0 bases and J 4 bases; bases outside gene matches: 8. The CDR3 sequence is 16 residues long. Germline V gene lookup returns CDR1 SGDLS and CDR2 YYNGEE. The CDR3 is CASSVGGLDVRETQYF. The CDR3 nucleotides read TGTGCCAGCAGCGTAGGGGGACTAGATGTGCGAGAGACCCAGTACTTC.

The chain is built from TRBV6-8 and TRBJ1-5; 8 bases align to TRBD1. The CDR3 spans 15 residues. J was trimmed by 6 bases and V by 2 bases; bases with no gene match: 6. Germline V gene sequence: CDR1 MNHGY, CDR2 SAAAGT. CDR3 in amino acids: CASSYDRGWGQPQHF. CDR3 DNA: TGTGCCAGCAGTTACGACAGGGGCTGGGGTCAGCCCCAGCATTTT.

CDR3: CASSPVGREGTEAFF. In nucleotides, the CDR3 is TGTGCCAGCAGCCCCGTTGGTCGGGAAGGCACTGAAGCTTTCTTT. The genes are TRBV28 and TRBJ1-1; D gene ambiguous. The germline gives CDR1 MDHEN, CDR2 SYDVKM. CDR3 length: 15 residues. Trimming cost V 6 bases and J 4 bases, with 18 bases left between them.

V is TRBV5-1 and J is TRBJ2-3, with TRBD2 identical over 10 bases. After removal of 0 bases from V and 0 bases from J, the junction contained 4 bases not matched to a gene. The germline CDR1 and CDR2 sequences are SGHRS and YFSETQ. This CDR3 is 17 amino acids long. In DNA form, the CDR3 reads TGCGCCAGCAGCTTGGGGACTAGCGGAGCTAGCACAGATACGCAGTATTTT. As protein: CASSLGTSGASTDTQYF.

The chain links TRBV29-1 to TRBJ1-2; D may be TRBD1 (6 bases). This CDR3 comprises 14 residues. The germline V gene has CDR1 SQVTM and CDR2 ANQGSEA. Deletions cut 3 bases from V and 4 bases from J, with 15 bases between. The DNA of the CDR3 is TGCAGCGTTGAGGGGGCCTCGGGGTTCTATGGCTACACCTTC. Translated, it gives CSVEGASGFYGYTF. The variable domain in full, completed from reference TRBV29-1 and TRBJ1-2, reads SAVISQKPSRDICQRGTSLTIQCQVDSQVTMMFWYRQQPGQSLTLIATANQGSEATYESGFVIDKFPISRPNLTFSTLTVSNMSPEDSSIYLCSVEGASGFYGYTFGSGTRLTVV.

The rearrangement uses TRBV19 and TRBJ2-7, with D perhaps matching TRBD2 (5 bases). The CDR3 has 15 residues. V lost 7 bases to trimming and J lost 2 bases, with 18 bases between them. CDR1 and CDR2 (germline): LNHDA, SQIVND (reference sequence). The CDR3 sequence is CASKMSVDGTYEQYF. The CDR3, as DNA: TGTGCCAGTAAAATGTCTGTCGACGGGACCTACGAGCAGTACTTC.

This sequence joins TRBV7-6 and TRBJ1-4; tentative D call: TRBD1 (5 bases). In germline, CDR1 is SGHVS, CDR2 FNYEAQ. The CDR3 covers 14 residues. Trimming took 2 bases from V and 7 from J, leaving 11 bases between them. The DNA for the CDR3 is TGTGCCAGCAGCTTAAGGCAGGGCAGTGAAAAACTGTTTTTT. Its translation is CASSLRQGSEKLFF.

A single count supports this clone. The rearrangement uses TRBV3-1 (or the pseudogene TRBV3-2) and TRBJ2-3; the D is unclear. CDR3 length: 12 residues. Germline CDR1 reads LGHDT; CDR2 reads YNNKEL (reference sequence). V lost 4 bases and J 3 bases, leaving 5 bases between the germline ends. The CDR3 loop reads CASSLRTDTQYF. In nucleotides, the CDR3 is TGTGCCAGCAGCCTGAGGACAGATACGCAGTATTTT.

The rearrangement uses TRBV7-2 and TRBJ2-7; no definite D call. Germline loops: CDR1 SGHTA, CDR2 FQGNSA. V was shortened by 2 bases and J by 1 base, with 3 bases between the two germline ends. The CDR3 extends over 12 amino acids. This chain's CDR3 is CASSLTSYEQYF. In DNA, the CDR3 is TGTGCCAGCAGCTTAACTTCCTACGAGCAGTACTTC. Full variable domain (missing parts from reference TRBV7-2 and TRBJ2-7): GAGVSQSPSNKVTEKGKDVELRCDPISGHTALYWYRQSLGQGLEFLIYFQGNSAPDKSGLPSDRFSAERTGGSVSTLTIQRTQQEDSAVYLCASSLTSYEQYFGPGTRLTVT.

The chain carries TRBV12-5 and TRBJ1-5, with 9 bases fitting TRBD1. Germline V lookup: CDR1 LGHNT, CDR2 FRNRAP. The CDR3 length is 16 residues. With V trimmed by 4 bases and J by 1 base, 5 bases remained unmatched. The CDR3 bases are TGTGCTAGTGGTTCCGGGGACAGGGCGAGCAATCAGCCCCAGCATTTT. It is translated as CASGSGDRASNQPQHF.

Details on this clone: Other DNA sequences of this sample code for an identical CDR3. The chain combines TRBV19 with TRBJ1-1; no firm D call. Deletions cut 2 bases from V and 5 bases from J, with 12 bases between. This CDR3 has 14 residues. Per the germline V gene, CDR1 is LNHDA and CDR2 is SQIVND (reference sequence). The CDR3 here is CASSISGGSTEAFF. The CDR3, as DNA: TGTGCCAGTAGTATATCGGGAGGGTCGACTGAAGCTTTCTTT.

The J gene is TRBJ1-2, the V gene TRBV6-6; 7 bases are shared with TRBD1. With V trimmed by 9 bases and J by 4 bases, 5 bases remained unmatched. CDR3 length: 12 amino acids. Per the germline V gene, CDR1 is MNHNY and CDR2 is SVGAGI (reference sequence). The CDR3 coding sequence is TGTGCCAGTACGGGACAGTCCTATGGCTACACCTTC. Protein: CASTGQSYGYTF.

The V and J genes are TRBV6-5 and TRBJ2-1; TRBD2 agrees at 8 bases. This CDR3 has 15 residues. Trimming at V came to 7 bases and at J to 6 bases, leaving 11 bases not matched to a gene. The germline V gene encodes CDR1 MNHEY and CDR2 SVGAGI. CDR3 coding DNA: TGTGCCAGCAAAGTTAGACTAGCGCTTTCCAATGAGCAGTTCTTC. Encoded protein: CASKVRLALSNEQFF.

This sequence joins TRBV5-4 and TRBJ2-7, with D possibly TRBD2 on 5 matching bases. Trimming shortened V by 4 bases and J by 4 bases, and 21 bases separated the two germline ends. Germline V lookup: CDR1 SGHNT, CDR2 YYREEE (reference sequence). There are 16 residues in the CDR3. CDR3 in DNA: TGTGCCAGCAGCCCAGACCTTAGGACTCCCCAATACGAGCAGTACTTC. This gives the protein CASSPDLRTPQYEQYF.

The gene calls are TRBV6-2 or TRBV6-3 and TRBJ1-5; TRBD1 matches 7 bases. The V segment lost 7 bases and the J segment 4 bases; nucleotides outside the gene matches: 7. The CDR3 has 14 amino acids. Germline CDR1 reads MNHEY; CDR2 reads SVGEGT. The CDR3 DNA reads TGTGCCAGCAACCCGACAGGGACGAATCAGCCCCAGCATTTT. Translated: CASNPTGTNQPQHF.